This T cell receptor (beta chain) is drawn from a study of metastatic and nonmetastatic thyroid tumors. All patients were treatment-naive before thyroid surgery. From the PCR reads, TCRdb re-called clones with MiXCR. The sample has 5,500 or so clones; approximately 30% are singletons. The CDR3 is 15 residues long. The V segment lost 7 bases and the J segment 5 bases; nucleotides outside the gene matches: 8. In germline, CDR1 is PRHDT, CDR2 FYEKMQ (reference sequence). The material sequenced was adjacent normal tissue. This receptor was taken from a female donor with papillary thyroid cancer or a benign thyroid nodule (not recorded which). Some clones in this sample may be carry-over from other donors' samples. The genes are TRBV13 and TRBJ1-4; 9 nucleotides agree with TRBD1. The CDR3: CASTGGTGPNEKLFF. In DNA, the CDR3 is TGTGCCAGCACCGGGGGGACAGGGCCCAATGAAAAACTGTTTTTT.